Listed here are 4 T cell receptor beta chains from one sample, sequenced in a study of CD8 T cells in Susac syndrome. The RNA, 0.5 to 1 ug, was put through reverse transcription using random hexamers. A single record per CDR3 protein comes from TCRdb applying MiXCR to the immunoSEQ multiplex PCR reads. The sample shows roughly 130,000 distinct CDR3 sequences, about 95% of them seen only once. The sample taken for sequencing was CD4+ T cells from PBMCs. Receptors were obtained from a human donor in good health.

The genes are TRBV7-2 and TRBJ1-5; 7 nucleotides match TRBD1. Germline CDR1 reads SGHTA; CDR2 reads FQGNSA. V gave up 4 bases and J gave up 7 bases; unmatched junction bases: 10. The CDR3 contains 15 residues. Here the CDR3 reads CASSSDRAAGQPQHF. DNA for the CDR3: TGTGCCAGCAGCTCAGACAGGGCAGCAGGCCAGCCCCAGCATTTT.

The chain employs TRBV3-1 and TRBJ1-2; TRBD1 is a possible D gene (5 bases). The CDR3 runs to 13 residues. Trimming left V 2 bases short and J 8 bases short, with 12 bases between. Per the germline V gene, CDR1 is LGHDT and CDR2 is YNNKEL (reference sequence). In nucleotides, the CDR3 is TGTGCCAGCAGCCAATTCGACAGTATCGGCTACACCTTC. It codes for CASSQFDSIGYTF.

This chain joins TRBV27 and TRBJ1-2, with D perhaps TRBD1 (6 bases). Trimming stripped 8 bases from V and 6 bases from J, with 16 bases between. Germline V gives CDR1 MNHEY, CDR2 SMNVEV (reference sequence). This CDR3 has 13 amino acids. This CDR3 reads CASQGWGANGYTF. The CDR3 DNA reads TGTGCCAGCCAAGGGTGGGGGGCCAATGGCTACACCTTC.

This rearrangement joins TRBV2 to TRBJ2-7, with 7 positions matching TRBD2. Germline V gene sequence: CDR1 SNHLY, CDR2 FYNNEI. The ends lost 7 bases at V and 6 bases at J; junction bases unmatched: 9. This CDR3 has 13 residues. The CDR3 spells CASKDSGLGEQYF. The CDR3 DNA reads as TGTGCCAGCAAAGATAGCGGGCTTGGCGAGCAGTACTTC.